This entry is about one TCR beta chain. The antigen it binds to is not known. No qualities accompany the bases; no much larger clone lies one base away. This sample is part of a study of T-cell memory formation after mild COVID-19 (dated by TCRdb to about 2021). As for the study more broadly: Most TCR sequence clusters were specific to one of the two donors. T-cell clones expanding and contracting after mild COVID-19 in a couple of donors were tracked by longitudinal TCRalpha and TCRbeta repertoire sequencing. Two young, previously healthy adult volunteers, one female and one male, were included in the cohort.

The reads were generated on an Illumina NovaSeq 6000. TCRalpha and TCRbeta cDNA libraries were built by 5'RACE with constant-segment primers, adding sample barcodes and unique molecular identifiers. RNA was extracted from every sample with Trizol reagent. Libraries were amplified in two PCR steps, with a second sample barcode and Illumina TruSeq adapters added in the second step. Sequencing of the libraries was done on an Illumina NovaSeq, producing 2 x 150 bp paired-end reads. The paper's data handling went like this. Reads were demultiplexed and collapsed into UMI-guided consensus sequences with migec v1.2.7. With mixcr v2.1.11, UMI consensuses were aligned to TRA and TRB V and J templates and assembled into clonotypes. A clonotype was counted as expanded or contracted only if both edgeR and NoisET called the change significant, with noise models trained on biological replicates. edgeR calls used a false discovery rate-adjusted p below 0.01 and a log2 fold-change threshold of 1. PCA with hierarchical clustering of max-normalized trajectories of the 1000 most abundant clonotypes was used as exploratory dynamics analysis. The CD4 or CD8 phenotype of responding clones was assigned using the separately sequenced CD4+ and CD8+ repertoires. TCRdb passed the public sequencing reads through fastp at Q25 and MiXCR, retaining productive beta sequences. Merged by CDR3 protein, the rows form single entries marked with the most common genes and DNA. TCRdb's processing, not the study's, gives the V and J calls here. A total of approximately 410,000 distinct CDR3 sequences appear in this sample, around a quarter of them only once. The top ten clonotypes cover approximately 14% of the sample.

Ficoll-Paque density gradient centrifugation was used to isolate PBMCs. Overall study outcomes, separate from this receptor: Some responding clones were found in pre-infection memory, which suggests that pre-existing cross-reactive memory T cells took part in the SARS-CoV-2 response. SARS-CoV-2 specificity of the second-wave clones peaking on day 37 was not confirmed. Only a couple of mild cases were covered in the study, and larger cohorts including severe cases with pre-infection samples were considered necessary. Contracting CD4+ clones turned up mainly in the CM and EM memory subsets, whereas EMRA was where CD8+ clones were enriched. From day 15 to 85, contracting clones showed balanced CD4/CD8 phenotypes, whereas a second wave of clones that expanded from day 15 to 37 leaned towards CD4+.

Sample: PBMCs or a T cell subset sorted from them (not recorded which). This TCR came from an adult woman who had mild COVID-19 (a few samples of this study predate the infection). The sample titles of this study are shuffled in the database, so cell type and time point are left out; the donor was told from shared clones.

The bases read TGTGCCAGCAGCTTCTCGACAGGGCGGGAGACCCAGTACTTC. Translated, it gives CASSFSTGRETQYF. This chain is built from TRBV7-2 and TRBJ2-5; TRBD1 fits 7 bases in the junction. The CDR3 starts with the cysteine, ends with the phenylalanine, and has 14 residues. Kept here is only the CDR3 DNA, which spans 42 bases and is read in frame from base 1. Sequences SGHTA (CDR1) and FQGNSA (CDR2) are obtained from the germline V gene. Unmatched junction bases come to 6, with V trimmed by 3 bases and J by 5 bases.